The 13 T cell receptor beta chains below were found in one sample sequenced in a study of shared clonotypes between healthy human individuals. Repertoires were generated with immunoSEQ multiplex PCR, while TCRdb's copy carries only in-frame clones and drops some. The repertoire holds about 1 million clones, with about 75% as singletons. The sequenced sample was memory CD4+ T cells sorted from blood. Regarding subset: CD45RA-negative fraction. The receptors come from a man aged 18 to 35 in good health.

There are a few counts of this clone. The V call is TRBV6-5, the J call TRBJ1-6; maybe TRBD1 (6 bases). This CDR3 is built from 15 residues. V dropped 5 bases and J dropped 3 bases, with 11 bases sitting between them. From germline, CDR1 is MNHEY and CDR2 SVGAGI. CDR3 in DNA: TGTGCCAGCAGTGGAGACAGGTTCTATAATTCACCCCTCCACTTT. This gives the protein CASSGDRFYNSPLHF.

The chain couples TRBV7-2 to TRBJ2-5, with 10 bases matching TRBD1. V lost 5 bases to trimming and J lost 5 bases; unmatched junction nucleotides: 8. Germline CDR1 and CDR2: SGHTA and FQGNSA. The CDR3 sequence is 15 residues long. CDR3 sequence (DNA): TGTGCCAGCAGCCAGGGACAGGGGTCTCGGGAGACCCAGTACTTC. Amino acids: CASSQGQGSRETQYF.

The chain is built from TRBV2 and TRBJ2-3; no clear D. The CDR3 loop spans 15 amino acids. The germline V and J ends were trimmed by 1 base and 0 bases, with 8 bases remaining between them. Germline lookup yields CDR1 SNHLY and CDR2 FYNNEI. CDR3 DNA: TGTGCCAGCAGTGAAGAAGCTTCTAGCACAGATACGCAGTATTTT. Amino acid sequence: CASSEEASSTDTQYF.

This sequence joins TRBV5-1 and TRBJ2-7, with D unresolved. This CDR3 has 13 residues. Germline loops: CDR1 SGHRS, CDR2 YFSETQ. V shed 4 bases and J shed 2 bases, with 10 bases lying between them. CDR3 nucleotides: TGCGCCAGCAGCAAGGACGGTCCCTACGAGCAGTACTTC. It codes for CASSKDGPYEQYF. The full variable domain, its missing parts supplied by reference TRBV5-1 and TRBJ2-7, is KAGVTQTPRYLIKTRGQQVTLSCSPISGHRSVSWYQQTPGQGLQFLFEYFSETQRNKGNFPGRFSGRQFSNSRSEMNVSTLELGDSALYLCASSKDGPYEQYFGPGTRLTVT.

This clone was observed a handful of times. The chain recombines TRBV5-1 with TRBJ2-7, with 8 bases aligning to TRBD1. The CDR3 is 12 amino acids. The germline gives CDR1 SGHRS, CDR2 YFSETQ. V lost 3 bases, J lost 5 bases, and 1 base stayed unmatched. CDR3 sequence (DNA): TGCGCCAGCAGCTGGGGACAGGACGAGCAGTACTTC. Amino acid sequence: CASSWGQDEQYF.

This chain uses TRBV6-1 with TRBJ2-7; D is perhaps TRBD2 (7 bases). The CDR3 totals 13 residues. Germline lookup yields CDR1 MNHNS and CDR2 SASEGT. V lost 8 bases and J lost 6, with 17 bases in between. CDR3 nucleotide sequence: TGTGCCAGCTCAAGGGGGGGGCCCCCCGAGCAGTACTTC. This codes for CASSRGGPPEQYF.

V gene TRBV2 combines with J gene TRBJ2-1, with TRBD1 matching over 8 bases. V shed 6 bases and J 6 bases; nucleotides not matched to a gene: 10. This CDR3 has 15 amino acids. Germline CDR1 and CDR2: SNHLY and FYNNEI. The chain's CDR3 is CASRGTGGISNEQFF. The CDR3 region has the DNA TGTGCCAGCAGGGGGACAGGAGGAATCTCCAATGAGCAGTTCTTC.

This clone was found many times. Additional DNA sequences in this sample encode the identical CDR3. The V call is TRBV7-9, the J call TRBJ2-5; D is possibly TRBD1 or TRBD2 (5 bases each). The CDR3 length is 12 residues. V lost 2 bases and J lost 5, with 6 bases in between. Germline V gives CDR1 SEHNR, CDR2 FQNEAQ (reference sequence). In DNA, the CDR3 is TGTGCCAGCAGCTTATGGGGGGAGACCCAGTACTTC. Amino acids: CASSLWGETQYF.

This clone was counted only a few times. This chain uses TRBV7-9 with TRBJ2-7; D is uncertain. Trimming stripped 4 bases from V and 2 bases from J, with 9 bases between. Germline-derived CDR1 and CDR2 are SEHNR and FQNEAQ (reference sequence). The length of the CDR3 is 13 residues. CDR3 amino acids: CASSYRLTYEQYF. The CDR3, as DNA: TGTGCCAGCAGCTATCGGCTAACCTACGAGCAGTACTTC.

The V gene is TRBV9, the J gene TRBJ1-3, with D perhaps matching TRBD1 (6 bases). The CDR3 contains 15 residues. The V gene's germline CDR1 is SGDLS and CDR2 YYNGEE. The V end was cut by 0 bases, the J end by 2 bases, with 9 bases between. CDR3 protein: CASSVEQGPGNTIYF. The CDR3 DNA reads as TGTGCCAGCAGCGTAGAGCAGGGGCCTGGAAACACCATATATTTT.

This chain joins TRBV7-2 and TRBJ1-5; D not certain. Germline V gene data show CDR1 as SGHTA and CDR2 as FQGNSA. The CDR3 runs 14 residues. V shed 4 bases and J shed 7 bases, with 14 bases lying between them. CDR3 amino acids: CASSSRDRGQPQHF. The CDR3 DNA sequence: TGTGCCAGCAGCTCGAGAGACCGGGGACAGCCCCAGCATTTT.

There are a few counts of this clone. This specimen includes other DNA sequences encoding the same CDR3. The chain recombines TRBV5-1 with TRBJ1-5, with a weak D call TRBD1 (5 bases). Deletions cut 0 bases from V and 6 bases from J, with 7 bases between. Germline values: CDR1 SGHRS, CDR2 YFSETQ. The CDR3 extends over 13 amino acids. CDR3 coding DNA: TGCGCCAGCAGCTTGGAGGGGACTCAGCCCCAGCATTTT. Amino acids: CASSLEGTQPQHF.

The chain carries TRBV29-1 and TRBJ2-3, with 7 bases fitting TRBD2. The CDR3 has 13 amino acids. The germline CDR1 and CDR2 sequences are SQVTM and ANQGSEA. V lost 1 base to trimming and J lost 13 bases; unmatched junction nucleotides: 11. CDR3 in DNA: TGCAGCGTTGAAGTCACGCGGGGAGGGTCCGAGTATTTT. Protein product: CSVEVTRGGSEYF.